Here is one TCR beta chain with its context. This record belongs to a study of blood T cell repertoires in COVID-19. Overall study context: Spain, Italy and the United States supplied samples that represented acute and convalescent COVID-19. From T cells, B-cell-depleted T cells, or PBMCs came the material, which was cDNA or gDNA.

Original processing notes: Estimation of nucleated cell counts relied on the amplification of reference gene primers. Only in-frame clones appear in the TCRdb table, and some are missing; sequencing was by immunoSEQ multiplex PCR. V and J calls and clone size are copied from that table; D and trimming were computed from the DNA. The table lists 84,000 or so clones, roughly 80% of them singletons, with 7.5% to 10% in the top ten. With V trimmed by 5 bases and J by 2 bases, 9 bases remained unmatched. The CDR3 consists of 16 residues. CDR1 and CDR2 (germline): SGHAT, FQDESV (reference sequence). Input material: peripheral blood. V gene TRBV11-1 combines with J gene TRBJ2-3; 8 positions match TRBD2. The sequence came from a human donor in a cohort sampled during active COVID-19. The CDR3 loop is CASSPGGGRPTDTQYF. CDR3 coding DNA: TGTGCCAGCAGCCCTGGCGGGGGGCGACCCACAGATACGCAGTATTTT.